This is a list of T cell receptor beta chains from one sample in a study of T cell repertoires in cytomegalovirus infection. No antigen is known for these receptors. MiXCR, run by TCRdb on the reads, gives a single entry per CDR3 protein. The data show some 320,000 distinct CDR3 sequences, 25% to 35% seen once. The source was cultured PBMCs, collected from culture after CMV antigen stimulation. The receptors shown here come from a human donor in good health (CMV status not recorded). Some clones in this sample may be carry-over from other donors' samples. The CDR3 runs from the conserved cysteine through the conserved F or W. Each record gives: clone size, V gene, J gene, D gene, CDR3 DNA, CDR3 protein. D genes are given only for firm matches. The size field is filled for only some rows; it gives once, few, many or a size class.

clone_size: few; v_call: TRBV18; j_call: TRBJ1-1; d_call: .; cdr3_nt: TGTGCCAGCTCCCTTAGGACCGGGGGGCCCCCTGAAGCTTTCTTT; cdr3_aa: CASSLRTGGPPEAFF
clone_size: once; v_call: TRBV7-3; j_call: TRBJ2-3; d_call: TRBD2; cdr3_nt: TGTGCCAGCAGCTCCGGACTAGCGGGAGCACGCACAGATACGCAGTATTTT; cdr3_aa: CASSSGLAGARTDTQYF
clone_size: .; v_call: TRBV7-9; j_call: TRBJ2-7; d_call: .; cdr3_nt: TGTGCCAGCACCTTTAGCGCTTCAAGCTCCTACGAGCAGTACTTC; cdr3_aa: CASTFSASSSYEQYF
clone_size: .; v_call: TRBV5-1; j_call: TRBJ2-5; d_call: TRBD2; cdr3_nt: TGCGCCAGCAGCCCCCCGACTAGCGGGGGCCGCCAAGAGACCCAGTACTTC; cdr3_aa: CASSPPTSGGRQETQYF
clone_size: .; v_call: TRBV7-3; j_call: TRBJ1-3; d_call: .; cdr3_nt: TGTGCCAGCAGCTTAATGGGAGGCTCTGGAAACACCATATATTTT; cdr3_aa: CASSLMGGSGNTIYF
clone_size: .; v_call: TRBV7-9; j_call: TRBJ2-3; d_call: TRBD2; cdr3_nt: TGTGCCAGCAGCTTAATCCCAGGGACTAGCGGGAGTCGGGGAGATACGCAGTATTTT; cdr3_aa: CASSLIPGTSGSRGDTQYF
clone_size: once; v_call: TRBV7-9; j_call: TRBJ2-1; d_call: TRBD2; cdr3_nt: TGTGCCAGCAGCTTAGGGGCTAGCGGGAGACGGGAGCAGTTCTTC; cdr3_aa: CASSLGASGRREQFF
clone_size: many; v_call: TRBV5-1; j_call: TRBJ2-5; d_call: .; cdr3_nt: TGCGCCAGTCGCGAGCAGAGCCCCAGGGAGACCCAGTACTTC; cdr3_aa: CASREQSPRETQYF
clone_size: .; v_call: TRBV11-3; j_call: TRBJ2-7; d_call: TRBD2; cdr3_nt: TGTGCCAGCAGCTTAACAGGACTAGCGGGGAACGAGCAGTACTTC; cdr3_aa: CASSLTGLAGNEQYF
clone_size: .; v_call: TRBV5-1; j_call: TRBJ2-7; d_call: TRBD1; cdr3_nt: TGCGCCAGCAGCTCAGGACAGGCCTCCTACGAGCAGTACTTC; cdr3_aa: CASSSGQASYEQYF
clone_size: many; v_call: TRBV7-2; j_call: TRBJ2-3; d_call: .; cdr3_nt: TGTGCCAGCAGCTTCCTACCTATTAGCACAGATACGCAGTATTTT; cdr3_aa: CASSFLPISTDTQYF
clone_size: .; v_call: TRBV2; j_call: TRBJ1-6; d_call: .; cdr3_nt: TGTGCCAGCAGTGCGGGCCTTAATTCACCCCTCCACTTT; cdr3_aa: CASSAGLNSPLHF
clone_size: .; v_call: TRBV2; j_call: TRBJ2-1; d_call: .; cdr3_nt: TGTGCCAGCAGTGTGAGGGAGCAGTTCTTC; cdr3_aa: CASSVREQFF
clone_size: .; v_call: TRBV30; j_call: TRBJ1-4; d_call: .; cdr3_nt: TGTGCCTGGAGTCGGGGGACGAGGGGATTTGAAAAACTGTTTTTT; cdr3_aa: CAWSRGTRGFEKLFF
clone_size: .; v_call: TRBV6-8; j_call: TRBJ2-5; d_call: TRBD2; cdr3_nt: TGTGCCAGCAGTTACGCCCGATGGACTAGCGGGGGGAGGGAGACCCAGTACTTC; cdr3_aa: CASSYARWTSGGRETQYF
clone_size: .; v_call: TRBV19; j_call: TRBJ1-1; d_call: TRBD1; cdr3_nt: TGTGCCAGTAGTATGGGACAGGGCAAAACTGAAGCTTTCTTT; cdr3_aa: CASSMGQGKTEAFF
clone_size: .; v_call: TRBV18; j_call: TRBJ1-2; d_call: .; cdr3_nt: TGTGCCAGCTCAACCCAGGGACACGCCGAAGGCTACACCTTC; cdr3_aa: CASSTQGHAEGYTF
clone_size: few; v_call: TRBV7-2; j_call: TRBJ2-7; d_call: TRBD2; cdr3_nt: TGTGCCAGCAGCCCTCGGATAGCGGGGACCTACGAGCAGTACTTC; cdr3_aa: CASSPRIAGTYEQYF
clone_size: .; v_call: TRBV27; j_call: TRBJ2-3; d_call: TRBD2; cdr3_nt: TGTGCCAGCAGTTTATACTGGCGGGGGAGCACAGATACGCAGTATTTT; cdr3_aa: CASSLYWRGSTDTQYF
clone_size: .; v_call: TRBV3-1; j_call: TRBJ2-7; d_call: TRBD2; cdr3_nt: TGTGCCAGCAGCCAAGCCGGGACTAGCGGTGACTACGAGCAGTACTTC; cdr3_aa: CASSQAGTSGDYEQYF
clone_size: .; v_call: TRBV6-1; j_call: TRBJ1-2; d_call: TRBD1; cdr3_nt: TGTGCCAGCGGGGCCCACTCCGCCCTCTCGGACAGGGAAGACTATGGCTACACCTTC; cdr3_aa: CASGAHSALSDREDYGYTF
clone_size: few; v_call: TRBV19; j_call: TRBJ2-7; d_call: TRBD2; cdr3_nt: TGTGCCAGTAGTGCCAGCACTAGCGACGAGCAGTACTTC; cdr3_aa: CASSASTSDEQYF
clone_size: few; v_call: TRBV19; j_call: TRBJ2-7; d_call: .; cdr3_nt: TGTGCCAGTAGTTCCGGCCGGGACACAACCTACGAGCAGTACTTC; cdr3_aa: CASSSGRDTTYEQYF
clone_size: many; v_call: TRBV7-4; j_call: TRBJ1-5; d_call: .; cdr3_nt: TGTGCCAGCAGCATTAGCGGTTGGGGGGAGGGGATCAATCAGCCCCAGCATTTT; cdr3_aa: CASSISGWGEGINQPQHF
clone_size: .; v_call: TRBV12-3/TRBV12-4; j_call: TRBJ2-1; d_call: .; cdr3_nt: TGTGCCAGCAGTTTAAACTACGACAATGAGCAGTTCTTC; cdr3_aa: CASSLNYDNEQFF